The next 28 T cell receptor beta chains were all read from a single sample in a study of OX40 agonist ivuxolimab in advanced cancers. Library method: the immunoSEQ multiplex PCR assay. TCRdb provides this immuneACCESS table in a form limited to in-frame rearrangements. Some clones are lacking; in checked studies, under half of them reflect an unresolved V gene, and why the rest are absent is not known. This sample holds about 33,000 clones; 80% were observed only once. In total, the top ten clones hold under 30% of the sample. Material: CD4+ or CD8+ T cells sorted from blood, obtained in a trial of the OX40 agonist ivuxolimab. These receptors originate from an adult with an advanced solid tumor such as melanoma, head and neck, liver or kidney cancer.

In the case of this clone: This same CDR3 is encoded by further DNA sequences in the sample. The chain employs TRBV5-1 and TRBJ1-4; D is possibly TRBD1 (5 bases). The germline V and J ends were trimmed by 5 bases and 0 bases, with 11 bases remaining between them. This CDR3 region has 15 residues. CDR1 and CDR2 (germline): SGHRS, YFSETQ. Here the CDR3 DNA reads TGCGCCAGCAGAGAGACAGTTGCAACTAATGAAAAACTGTTTTTT. Translating gives CASRETVATNEKLFF. Filled out from reference TRBV5-1 and TRBJ1-4, the complete variable domain reads KAGVTQTPRYLIKTRGQQVTLSCSPISGHRSVSWYQQTPGQGLQFLFEYFSETQRNKGNFPGRFSGRQFSNSRSEMNVSTLELGDSALYLCASRETVATNEKLFFGSGTQLSVL.

The chain is built from TRBV21-1 and TRBJ2-5; the DNA was not compared with TRBD1, the D call given in the table. TRBV21-1 is listed as a pseudogene. The CDR3 length is 15 residues. This CDR3 reads CASSKGSALAGTQYF. DNA for the CDR3: TGTGCCAGCAGCAAAGGATCCGCCCTCGCAGGGACCCAGTACTTC.

V and J are TRBV10-2 and TRBJ2-3, with TRBD2 matching 13 bases. V shed 6 bases and J 4 bases; nucleotides not matched to a gene: 10. Germline-derived CDR1 and CDR2 are WSHSY and SAAADI. This CDR3 region has 17 residues. The CDR3 nucleotides read TGCGCCAGCAGAGGGACTAGCGGGGTGGTTAGGGCAGATACGCAGTATTTT. This gives the protein CASRGTSGVVRADTQYF.

The V call is TRBV5-1, the J call TRBJ2-3; D tentatively reads TRBD1 or TRBD2 (5 bases each). Germline CDR1 reads SGHRS; CDR2 reads YFSETQ. V gave up 5 bases and J gave up 4 bases, with 14 bases separating them. The CDR3 is 14 residues long. Here the CDR3 DNA reads TGCGCCAGCAGAGAGGGACCAGCCTCAGATACGCAGTATTTT. This sequence encodes CASREGPASDTQYF.

J is TRBJ2-3 and V is TRBV18; 9 bases are shared with TRBD1. J lost 2 bases, V lost 5 bases, and 11 bases had no gene match. CDR3 size: 17 residues. Germline CDR1 reads KGHSH; CDR2 reads LQKENI. CDR3 DNA: TGTGCCAGCTCATCAGGACAGGGGCTCCAGCTCACAGATACGCAGTATTTT. This gives the protein CASSSGQGLQLTDTQYF.

The rearrangement joins TRBV23-1 to TRBJ1-4; D unresolved. TRBV23-1 is labeled an ORF, and its function is uncertain. This CDR3 comprises 18 residues. The germline V and J ends were trimmed by 0 bases and 8 bases, with 22 bases remaining between them. CDR3 nucleotide sequence: TGCGCCAGCAGTCAATCGGCCCAGAAAGGTTCGGGAAGCGAAAAACTGTTTTTT. This gives the protein CASSQSAQKGSGSEKLFF.

V and J are TRBV7-6 and TRBJ2-6, with 7 bases fitting TRBD2. Germline loops: CDR1 SGHVS, CDR2 FNYEAQ. The CDR3 sequence is 15 residues long. V was pared by 4 bases and J by 4 bases, with 4 bases of the junction left unmatched. In nucleotides, the CDR3 is TGTGCCAGCAGCTCTCAAGCGGGGGGGGCCAACGTCCTGACTTTC. Translating it yields CASSSQAGGANVLTF.

This clone was picked up a small number of times. The chain's CDR3 is CASSLNENEQYF. For the CDR3, the DNA is TGTGCCAGCAGCTTGAATGAAAACGAGCAGTACTTC. The chain uses TRBV5-6 and TRBJ2-7; D is unclear. Germline V gene lookup returns CDR1 SGHDT and CDR2 YYEEEE. CDR3 length: 12 amino acids. Deletions cut 1 base from V and 5 bases from J, with 7 bases between.

In this sample, this clone turned up a few times. The chain links TRBV18 to TRBJ1-5; D remains unclear. CDR1 is KGHSH, CDR2 LQKENI, per germline. V was pared by 6 bases and J by 2 bases, with 14 bases between. CDR3 length: 15 residues. The CDR3 DNA follows: TGTGCCAGCTCCCTTAGCTCGGTTGGCAATCAGCCCCAGCATTTT. As protein: CASSLSSVGNQPQHF.

V is TRBV4-1 and J is TRBJ2-2; the D is unclear. Germline V gives CDR1 MGHRA, CDR2 YSYEKL. V dropped 1 base and J dropped 4 bases, with 4 bases sitting between them. The CDR3 runs to 13 residues. The CDR3 is CASSQGPTGELFF. CDR3 in DNA: TGCGCCAGCAGCCAAGGCCCCACCGGGGAGCTGTTTTTT.

The DNA for the CDR3 is TGTGCCAGCAGTTTTAACAGGGAGGATGGCTACACCTTC. It specifies CASSFNREDGYTF. This chain connects TRBV6-1 to TRBJ1-2; maybe TRBD1 (6 bases). The V end was cut by 5 bases, the J end by 6 bases, with 13 bases between. CDR3 length equals 13 residues. Germline CDR1 is MNHNS and CDR2 is SASEGT.

Comment on this clone: A read error may account for a junction end that differs from germline. The CDR3 DNA sequence: TGTGCCAGCAGTGAATCCAGGTACGGGCAGTACTTC. Its translation is CASSESRYGQYF. The chain joins TRBV6-5 to TRBJ2-7; no clear D gene. The CDR3 is made up of 12 amino acids. Germline CDR1 reads MNHEY; CDR2 reads SVGAGI.

This sequence joins TRBV7-3 and TRBJ2-2; D remains ambiguous. Deletions cut 3 bases from V and 7 bases from J, with 6 bases between. This CDR3 spans 12 amino acids. Germline assignment: CDR1 SGHTA and CDR2 FQGTGA. The CDR3 here is CASSFRFGELFF. The CDR3 DNA reads as TGTGCCAGCAGCTTCAGGTTCGGGGAGCTGTTTTTT.

This sequence joins TRBV19 and TRBJ2-5; tentative D call: TRBD1 (5 bases). V was cut by 3 bases and J by 2 bases, with 10 bases left in between. The CDR3 has 14 amino acids. Germline CDR1 reads LNHDA; CDR2 reads SQIVND (reference sequence). Here the CDR3 reads CASSMGQGQETQYF. DNA for the CDR3: TGTGCCAGTAGTATGGGCCAGGGTCAAGAGACCCAGTACTTC.

The chain employs TRBV30 and TRBJ1-1; 10 bases fit TRBD1. The V gene's germline CDR1 is GTSNPN and CDR2 SVGIG (reference sequence). J was trimmed by 4 bases and V by 0 bases; bases with no gene match: 5. CDR3 length: 15 amino acids. CDR3 nucleotide sequence: TGTGCCTGGAGTGTACCTGGGACAGGGGTCACTGAAGCTTTCTTT. Protein product: CAWSVPGTGVTEAFF.

This clone was observed a few times. The chain carries TRBV5-1 and TRBJ2-1; 8 bases map to TRBD2. The CDR3 totals 14 residues. J lost 6 bases, V lost 6 bases, and 8 bases had no gene match. In germline, CDR1 is SGHRS, CDR2 YFSETQ. The CDR3 DNA follows: TGCGCCAGCACGATCGGGGGGGCAGTCAATGAGCAGTTCTTC. It encodes CASTIGGAVNEQFF.

This chain joins TRBV19 and TRBJ2-3, with 8 bases identical to TRBD1. CDR3 length: 13 amino acids. Trimming cost V 5 bases and J 5 bases; bases outside gene matches: 3. The germline V gene has CDR1 LNHDA and CDR2 SQIVND (reference sequence). This CDR3 reads CASSPGGVDTQYF. The CDR3 DNA follows: TGTGCCAGTAGTCCAGGGGGCGTAGATACGCAGTATTTT.

J is TRBJ1-3 and V is TRBV6-5; D is undetermined. The CDR3 is made up of 14 amino acids. The V and J ends lost 4 bases and 0 bases respectively, with 7 bases between them. The germline CDR1 and CDR2 sequences are MNHEY and SVGAGI. The chain's CDR3 is CASSLTSSGNTIYF. The CDR3 nucleotides read TGTGCCAGCAGTTTGACAAGCTCTGGAAACACCATATATTTT.

V is TRBV6-1 and J is TRBJ1-1, with D unclear. V was cut by 7 bases and J by 0 bases, with 9 bases left in between. Germline V lookup: CDR1 MNHNS, CDR2 SASEGT. This CDR3 comprises 13 residues. Here the CDR3 DNA reads TGTGCCAGCACCTACGGGGTGAACACTGAAGCTTTCTTT. It is translated as CASTYGVNTEAFF.

This CDR3 reads CASSRRGEGEQYF. The CDR3 bases are TGTGCCAGCAGCCGCAGGGGGGAAGGCGAGCAGTACTTC. J is TRBJ2-7 and V is TRBV11-2, with a tentative D call TRBD1 (7 bases). V dropped 5 bases and J dropped 6 bases, with 14 bases sitting between them. This CDR3 is built from 13 residues. Germline values: CDR1 SGHAT, CDR2 FQNNGV.

The chain joins TRBV6-1 to TRBJ1-2; a possible D gene is TRBD1 (5 bases). Trimming took 7 bases from V and 1 from J, leaving 13 bases between them. The CDR3 has 14 residues. From germline, CDR1 is MNHNS and CDR2 SASEGT. The CDR3 protein is CASTERQGNYGYTF. The CDR3 coding sequence is TGTGCCAGCACCGAAAGGCAGGGTAACTATGGCTACACCTTC.

V is TRBV5-3 and J is TRBJ2-7, with 8 positions matching TRBD1. TRBV5-3 has ORF status, its function being uncertain. The CDR3 is made up of 14 amino acids. The junction had 8 bases not matched to a gene; V was cut back by 8 bases and J by 1 base. The CDR3 nucleotides read TGTGCCAGCAGCGCGACAGGGGAATCCTACGAGCAGTACTTC. It specifies CASSATGESYEQYF.

The chain recombines TRBV19 with TRBJ1-5; D call uncertain. Germline-derived CDR1 and CDR2 are LNHDA and SQIVND (reference sequence). The CDR3 covers 15 residues. V was clipped by 4 bases and J by 1 base, with 11 bases between them. Here the CDR3 reads CASSRMVVSNQPQHF. In nucleotides, the CDR3 is TGTGCCAGTAGTAGAATGGTTGTAAGCAATCAGCCCCAGCATTTT.

The gene calls are TRBV14 and TRBJ1-1; no clear D gene. V was pared by 1 base and J by 10 bases, with 10 bases between. This CDR3 has 12 residues. CDR1 is SGHDN, CDR2 FVKESK, per germline. CDR3 sequence: CASSQVYDRAFF. The DNA of the CDR3 is TGTGCCAGCAGCCAAGTCTACGATAGAGCTTTCTTT.

This clone was seen just once. CDR3 bases: TGTGCCAGCAATCAAGGGGGGCCTGAAAAACTGTTTTTT. It is translated as CASNQGGPEKLFF. The J gene is TRBJ1-4, the V gene TRBV6-4; D might be TRBD1 (6 bases). Trimming removed 7 bases at V and 7 bases at J, with 13 bases between. Germline loops: CDR1 MRHNA, CDR2 SNTAGT. The CDR3 loop spans 13 amino acids.

J is TRBJ1-2 and V is TRBV6-1, with D tentatively TRBD1 (5 bases). The CDR3 has 15 residues. V lost 2 bases and J 5 bases, leaving 15 bases between the germline ends. Germline V gives CDR1 MNHNS, CDR2 SASEGT. DNA for the CDR3: TGTGCCAGCAGTGAACGGGGGGTTGACCTGTATGGCTACACCTTC. Translating it yields CASSERGVDLYGYTF.

Only one count was recorded for this clone. V is TRBV10-2 and J is TRBJ1-1; D is uncertain. This CDR3 has 12 residues. V was clipped by 5 bases and J by 1 base, with 5 bases between them. Per the germline V gene, CDR1 is WSHSY and CDR2 is SAAADI. The chain's CDR3 is CASSYGNTEAFF. CDR3 in DNA: TGCGCCAGCAGTTACGGGAACACTGAAGCTTTCTTT.

The rearrangement links TRBV11-2 to TRBJ2-2; no clear D. CDR3 size: 16 residues. Germline CDR1 is SGHAT and CDR2 is FQNNGV. V was trimmed by 2 bases and J by 4 bases, leaving 14 bases between them. The CDR3 here is CASSLISSPGTGELFF. In nucleotides, the CDR3 is TGTGCCAGCAGCTTAATATCGAGCCCGGGCACCGGGGAGCTGTTTTTT.